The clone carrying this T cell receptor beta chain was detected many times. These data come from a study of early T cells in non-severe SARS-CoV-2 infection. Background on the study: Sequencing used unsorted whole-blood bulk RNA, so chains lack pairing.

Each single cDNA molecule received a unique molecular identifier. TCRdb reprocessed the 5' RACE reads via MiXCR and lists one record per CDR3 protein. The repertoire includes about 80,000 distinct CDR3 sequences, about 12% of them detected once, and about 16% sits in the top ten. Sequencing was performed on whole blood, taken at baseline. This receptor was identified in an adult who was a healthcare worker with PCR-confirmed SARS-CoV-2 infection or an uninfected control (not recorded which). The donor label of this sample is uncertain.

The CDR3 region has the DNA TGCAGCGTTGAACGCCTCCTGAACACCGGGGAGCTGTTTTTT. As protein: CSVERLLNTGELFF. V usage is TRBV29-1 and J usage is TRBJ2-2; D not certain. CDR3 length equals 14 residues. V was shortened by 2 bases and J by 1 base, with 8 bases between the two germline ends. CDR1 SQVTM and CDR2 ANQGSEA come from the germline V gene.